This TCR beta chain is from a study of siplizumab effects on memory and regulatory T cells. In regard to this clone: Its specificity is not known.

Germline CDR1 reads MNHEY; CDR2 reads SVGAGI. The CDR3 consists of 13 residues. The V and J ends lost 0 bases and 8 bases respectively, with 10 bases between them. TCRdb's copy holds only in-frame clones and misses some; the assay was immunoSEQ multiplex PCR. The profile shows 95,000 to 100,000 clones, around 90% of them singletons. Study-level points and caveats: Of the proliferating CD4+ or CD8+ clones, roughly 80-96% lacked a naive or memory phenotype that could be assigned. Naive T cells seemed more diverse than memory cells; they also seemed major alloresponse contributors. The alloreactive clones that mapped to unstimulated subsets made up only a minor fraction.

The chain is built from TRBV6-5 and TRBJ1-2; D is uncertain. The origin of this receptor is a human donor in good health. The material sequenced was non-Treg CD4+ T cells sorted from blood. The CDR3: CASSYSGGSGYTF. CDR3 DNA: TGTGCCAGCAGTTACTCGGGAGGGAGCGGCTACACCTTC.